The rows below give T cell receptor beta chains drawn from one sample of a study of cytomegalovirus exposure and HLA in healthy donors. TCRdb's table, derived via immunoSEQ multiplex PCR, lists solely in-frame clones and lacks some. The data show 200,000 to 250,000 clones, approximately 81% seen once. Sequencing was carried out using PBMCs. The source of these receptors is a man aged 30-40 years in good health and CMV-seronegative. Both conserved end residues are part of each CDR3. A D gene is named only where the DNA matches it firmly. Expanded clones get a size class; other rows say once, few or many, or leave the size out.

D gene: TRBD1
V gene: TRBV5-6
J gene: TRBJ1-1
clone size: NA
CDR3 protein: CASSFRGPAEAFF
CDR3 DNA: TGTGCCAGCAGCTTTAGGGGGCCGGCTGAAGCTTTCTTT

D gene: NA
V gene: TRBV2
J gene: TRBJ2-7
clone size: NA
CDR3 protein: CASSRGLNEQYF
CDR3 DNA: TGTGCCAGCAGCAGGGGTCTGAACGAGCAGTACTTC

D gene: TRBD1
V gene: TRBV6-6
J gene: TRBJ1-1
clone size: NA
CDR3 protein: CASRHGQGRSNTEAFF
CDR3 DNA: TGTGCCAGCAGACATGGACAGGGACGCTCGAACACTGAAGCTTTCTTT

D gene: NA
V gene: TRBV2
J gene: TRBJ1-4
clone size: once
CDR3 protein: CASSEFQGTEKLFF
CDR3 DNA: TGTGCCAGCAGTGAGTTTCAGGGGACTGAAAAACTGTTTTTT

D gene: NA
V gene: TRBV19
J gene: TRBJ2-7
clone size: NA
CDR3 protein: CASSIQGRGYEQYF
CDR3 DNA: TGTGCCAGTAGTATTCAGGGGCGAGGGTACGAGCAGTACTTC

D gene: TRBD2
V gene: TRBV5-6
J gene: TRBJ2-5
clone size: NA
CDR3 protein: CASSSGRARETQYF
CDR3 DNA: TGTGCCAGCAGCTCTGGGAGGGCCCGGGAGACCCAGTACTTC

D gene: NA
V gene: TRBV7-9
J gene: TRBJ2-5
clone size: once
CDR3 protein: CASSFTGVAQYF
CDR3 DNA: TGTGCCAGCAGCTTTACAGGTGTGGCCCAGTACTTC

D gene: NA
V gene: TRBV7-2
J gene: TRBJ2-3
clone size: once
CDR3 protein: CASSTSGATDTQYF
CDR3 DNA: TGTGCCAGCAGCACCTCCGGAGCCACAGATACGCAGTATTTT

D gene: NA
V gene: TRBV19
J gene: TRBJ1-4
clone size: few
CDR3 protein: CATGGGTTNEKLFF
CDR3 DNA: TGTGCCACCGGTGGGGGGACAACTAATGAAAAACTGTTTTTT

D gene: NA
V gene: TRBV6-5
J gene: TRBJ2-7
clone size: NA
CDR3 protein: CASSSPTGGSDEQYF
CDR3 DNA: TGTGCCAGCAGTTCCCCGACAGGCGGGTCGGACGAGCAGTACTTC

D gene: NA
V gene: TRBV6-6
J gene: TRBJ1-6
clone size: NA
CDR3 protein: CASRIDGSSYNSPLHF
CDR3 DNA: TGTGCCAGCAGGATTGACGGGAGCTCCTATAATTCACCCCTCCACTTT

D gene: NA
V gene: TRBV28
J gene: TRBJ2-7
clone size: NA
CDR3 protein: CASIQVGAGLDEQYF
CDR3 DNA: TGTGCCAGCATTCAGGTTGGGGCAGGGCTGGACGAGCAGTACTTC

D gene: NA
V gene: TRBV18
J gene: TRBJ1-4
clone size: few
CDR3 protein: CASSPAQGEKLFF
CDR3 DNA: TGTGCCAGCTCACCCGCCCAGGGGGAAAAACTGTTTTTT

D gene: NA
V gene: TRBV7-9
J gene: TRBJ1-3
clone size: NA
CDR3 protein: CASSFGNTIYF
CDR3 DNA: TGTGCCAGCAGCTTTGGCAACACCATATATTTT

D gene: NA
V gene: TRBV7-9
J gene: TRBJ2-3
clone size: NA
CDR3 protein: CASSYQADTDTQYF
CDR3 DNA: TGTGCCAGCAGCTACCAAGCGGACACAGATACGCAGTATTTT

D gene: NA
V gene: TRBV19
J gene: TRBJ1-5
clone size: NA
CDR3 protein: CASSTPNRQGNQPQHF
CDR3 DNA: TGTGCCAGTAGTACCCCAAATAGACAGGGCAATCAGCCCCAGCATTTT

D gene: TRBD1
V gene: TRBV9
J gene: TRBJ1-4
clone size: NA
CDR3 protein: CASGGGGATGEKLFF
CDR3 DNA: TGTGCCAGCGGTGGAGGGGGCGCAACGGGCGAAAAACTGTTTTTT

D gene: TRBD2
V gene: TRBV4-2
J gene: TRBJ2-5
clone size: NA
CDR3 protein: CASSQEFGSGGETQYF
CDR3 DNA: TGTGCCAGCAGCCAAGAGTTTGGAAGCGGGGGAGAGACCCAGTACTTC

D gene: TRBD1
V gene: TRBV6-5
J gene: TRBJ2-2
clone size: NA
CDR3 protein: CASSKTGGASGELFF
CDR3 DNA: TGTGCCAGCAGTAAGACAGGGGGCGCTTCCGGGGAGCTGTTTTTT

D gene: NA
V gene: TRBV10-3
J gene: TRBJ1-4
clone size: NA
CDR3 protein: CAISDGGEKLFF
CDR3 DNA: TGTGCCATCAGTGACGGAGGGGAAAAACTGTTTTTT

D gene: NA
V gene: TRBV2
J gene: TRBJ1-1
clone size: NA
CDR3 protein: CASSTNTEAFF
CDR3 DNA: TGTGCCAGCTCTACCAACACTGAAGCTTTCTTT

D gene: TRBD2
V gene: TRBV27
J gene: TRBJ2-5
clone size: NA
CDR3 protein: CASGRTSGETQYF
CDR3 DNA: TGTGCCAGCGGTAGGACTAGCGGGGAAACCCAGTACTTC

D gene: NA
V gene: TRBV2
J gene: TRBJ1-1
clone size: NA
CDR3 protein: CASATLAGLVNTEAFF
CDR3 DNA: TGTGCCAGTGCGACACTTGCTGGGTTGGTAAACACTGAAGCTTTCTTT

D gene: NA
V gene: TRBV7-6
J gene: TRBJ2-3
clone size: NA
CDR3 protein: CASSSRVEGYTDTQYF
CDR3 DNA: TGTGCCAGCAGCTCTAGGGTGGAGGGCTACACAGATACGCAGTATTTT

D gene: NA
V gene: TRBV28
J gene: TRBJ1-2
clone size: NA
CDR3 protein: CASRLHQGWANYGYTF
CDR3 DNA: TGTGCCAGCAGACTTCATCAGGGGTGGGCTAACTATGGCTACACCTTC

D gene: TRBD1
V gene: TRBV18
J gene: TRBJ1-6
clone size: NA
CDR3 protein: CASSRATTGEHSPLHF
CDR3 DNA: TGTGCCAGCTCACGGGCTACAACAGGGGAGCATTCACCCCTCCACTTT

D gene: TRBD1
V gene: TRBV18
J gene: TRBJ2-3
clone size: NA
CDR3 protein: CASSGQAGDTQYF
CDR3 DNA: TGTGCCAGCTCCGGACAGGCAGGAGATACGCAGTATTTT

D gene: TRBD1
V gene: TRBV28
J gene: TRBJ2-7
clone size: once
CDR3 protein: CASSLGQAGSYEQYF
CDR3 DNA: TGTGCCAGCAGTTTAGGACAGGCGGGTTCCTACGAGCAGTACTTC

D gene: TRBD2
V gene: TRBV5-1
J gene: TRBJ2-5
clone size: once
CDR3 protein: CASRLPGLAGPGYQETQYF
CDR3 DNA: TGCGCCAGCAGATTACCTGGACTAGCGGGGCCGGGGTACCAAGAGACCCAGTACTTC

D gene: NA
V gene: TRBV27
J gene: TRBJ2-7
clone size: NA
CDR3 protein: CASSLWGDGVESMEQYF
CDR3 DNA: TGTGCCAGCAGTTTATGGGGGGACGGGGTCGAAAGTATGGAGCAGTACTTC

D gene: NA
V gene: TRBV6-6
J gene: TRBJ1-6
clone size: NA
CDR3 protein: CASSVRGSYNSPLHF
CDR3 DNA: TGTGCCAGCAGTGTCCGGGGGTCATATAATTCACCCCTCCACTTT

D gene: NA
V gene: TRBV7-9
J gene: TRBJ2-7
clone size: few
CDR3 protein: CSSSLNYEQYF
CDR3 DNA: TGTTCCAGCAGCTTAAACTACGAGCAGTACTTC

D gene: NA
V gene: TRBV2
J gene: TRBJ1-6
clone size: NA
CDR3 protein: CASSASIQGNSPLHF
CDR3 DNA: TGTGCCAGCAGTGCCTCGATACAGGGTAATTCACCCCTCCACTTT

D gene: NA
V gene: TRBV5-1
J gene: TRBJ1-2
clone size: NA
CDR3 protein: CASSLLASAYGYTF
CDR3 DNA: TGCGCCAGCAGCTTACTAGCCTCGGCCTATGGCTACACCTTC

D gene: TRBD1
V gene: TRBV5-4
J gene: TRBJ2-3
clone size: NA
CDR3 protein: CASSSLGQAKDTQYF
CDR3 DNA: TGTGCCAGCAGCTCTTTAGGACAGGCTAAAGATACGCAGTATTTT

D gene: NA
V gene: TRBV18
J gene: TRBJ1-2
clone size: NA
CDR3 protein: CASSSFSFYTF
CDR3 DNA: TGTGCCAGCTCATCCTTCTCTTTCTACACCTTC

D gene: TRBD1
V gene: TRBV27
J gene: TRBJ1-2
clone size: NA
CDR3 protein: CASRFGGTGNYGYTF
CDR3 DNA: TGTGCCAGCAGATTTGGGGGGACAGGGAACTATGGCTACACCTTC